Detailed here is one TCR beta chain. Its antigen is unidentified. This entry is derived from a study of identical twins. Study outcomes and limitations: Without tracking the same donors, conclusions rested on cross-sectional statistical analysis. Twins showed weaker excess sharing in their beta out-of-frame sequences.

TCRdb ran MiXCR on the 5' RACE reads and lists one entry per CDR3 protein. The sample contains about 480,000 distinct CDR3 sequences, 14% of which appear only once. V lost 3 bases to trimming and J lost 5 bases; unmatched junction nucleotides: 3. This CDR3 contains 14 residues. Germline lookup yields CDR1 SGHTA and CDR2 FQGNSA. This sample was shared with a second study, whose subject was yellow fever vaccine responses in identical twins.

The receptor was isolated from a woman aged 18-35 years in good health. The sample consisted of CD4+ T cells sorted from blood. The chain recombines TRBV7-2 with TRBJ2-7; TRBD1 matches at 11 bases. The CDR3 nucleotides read TGTGCCAGCAGCTTCGGACAGGGGGCCCACGAGCAGTACTTC. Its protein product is CASSFGQGAHEQYF.